This T cell receptor (beta chain) emerged from a study of cytomegalovirus exposure and HLA in healthy donors. Study context: Genotyping showed approximately 81% of about 370 donors falling in the Caucasian-associated ancestry cluster. Findings and caveats of the study: Previous analysis showed most TCR beta V segments were productive about 90% or about 30% of the time.

The PCR contained 60 Vbeta and 13 Jbeta primers. Assay used: immunoSEQ multiplex PCR; TCRdb lists only in-frame clones, some missing. The sample table includes approximately 79,000 clones. The CDR3 is 13 amino acids. Trimming pared 8 bases from V and 8 bases from J, leaving 21 bases between. From germline, CDR1 is GTSNPN and CDR2 SVGIG (reference sequence). A note on this clone: The antigen remains undetermined.

The sequence was collected from a boy between 10 and 17 years old in good health and CMV-seronegative. This chain joins TRBV30 and TRBJ1-2; D call uncertain. Sample: PBMCs. The CDR3 DNA sequence: TGTGCCAGCGGTAATGGCGGTGCGGGCGGCTACACCTTC. It specifies CASGNGGAGGYTF.